This T cell receptor beta chain was sequenced for a study of blood T cell repertoires in COVID-19. Across the study: Samples representing acute and convalescent COVID-19 were sourced from the United States, Italy and Spain. T cells, B-cell-depleted T cells, or PBMCs supplied cDNA or gDNA.

Per germline, CDR1 LGHDT and CDR2 YNNKEL (reference sequence). This CDR3 has 13 residues. The V end was cut by 4 bases, the J end by 1 base, with 8 bases between. In the authors' methods: Quantification of nucleated cells was approximated via reference gene primer amplification. Some clones are missing from TCRdb's copy, which holds only in-frame ones; the method was immunoSEQ multiplex PCR. The V and J calls and clone size come from that table; D and trimming were worked out from the DNA. The sample has 100,000 to 150,000 clones; about 87% are singletons. This clonotype was sampled from a man in his forties or fifties with active COVID-19. V and J are TRBV3-1 (or the pseudogene TRBV3-2) and TRBJ2-7, with a weak D call TRBD2 (6 bases). The sample was peripheral blood. CDR3 nucleotide sequence: TGTGCCAGCAGCCGCCGGGGGTCCTACGAGCAGTACTTC. It translates to CASSRRGSYEQYF.